Listed here are 29 T cell receptor beta chains from one sample, sequenced in a study of T-cell memory formation after mild COVID-19. From the 5' RACE reads, TCRdb called clonotypes with MiXCR, one entry per CDR3 protein. Here the sample spans 98,000 or so distinct CDR3 sequences, about a sixth being singletons. Sequenced material: PBMCs or a T cell subset sorted from them (not recorded which). The receptors shown here come from a young man who had mild COVID-19 (a few samples of this study predate the infection). Cell type and time point are not known.

This clonotype has more than one count but fewer than ten. J is TRBJ2-7 and V is TRBV9; D call uncertain. Trimming left V 0 bases short and J 6 bases short, with 13 bases between. Germline V gene sequence: CDR1 SGDLS, CDR2 YYNGEE. CDR3 size: 14 residues. CDR3 residues: CASSVDSLRAEQYF. The CDR3 DNA sequence: TGTGCCAGCAGCGTAGATAGCCTGCGCGCCGAGCAGTACTTC.

This clonotype was observed many times. V gene TRBV20-1 combines with J gene TRBJ2-7; D gene uncertain. V lost 1 base and J 3 bases, leaving 7 bases between the germline ends. This CDR3 has 12 residues. Per the germline V gene, CDR1 is DFQATT and CDR2 is SNEGSKA (reference sequence). CDR3 region: CSARGRIYEQYF. The DNA of the CDR3 is TGCAGTGCTAGAGGTCGGATCTACGAGCAGTACTTC.

This clonotype has more than one count but fewer than ten. The gene calls are TRBV29-1 and TRBJ2-3, with a tentative D call TRBD1 (5 bases). The CDR3 extends over 12 amino acids. The germline V and J ends were trimmed by 3 bases and 6 bases, with 10 bases remaining between them. Germline CDR1 and CDR2: SQVTM and ANQGSEA. The DNA of the CDR3 is TGCAGCGTTGAGCACCCAGGGGATACGCAGTATTTT. Amino acid sequence: CSVEHPGDTQYF.

This chain connects TRBV6-2 or TRBV6-3 to TRBJ2-1; 12 bases are a match to TRBD2. This CDR3 contains 13 residues. The germline CDR1 and CDR2 sequences are MNHEY and SVGEGT. After removal of 7 bases from V and 9 bases from J, the junction contained 4 bases not matched to a gene. The CDR3 nucleotides read TGTGCCAGCACTAGCGGGGGGGCCTTTGAGCAGTTCTTC. It encodes CASTSGGAFEQFF.

V gene TRBV10-3 combines with J gene TRBJ1-5, with D uncertain. Trimming removed 5 bases at V and 0 bases at J, with 5 bases between. This CDR3 is 13 amino acids long. Germline loops: CDR1 ENHRY, CDR2 SYGVKD. For the CDR3, the DNA is TGTGCCATCAGTACCGATAGCAATCAGCCCCAGCATTTT. It translates to CAISTDSNQPQHF.

This clonotype was detected only a few times. V gene TRBV5-1 combines with J gene TRBJ2-5; TRBD1 matches at 8 bases. With 0 bases clipped from V and 5 bases from J, the junction kept 6 bases outside the gene matches. The CDR3 sequence is 15 residues long. Germline CDR1 and CDR2: SGHRS and YFSETQ. The CDR3 loop reads CASSLEAGGGETQYF. The CDR3 DNA follows: TGCGCCAGCAGCTTGGAGGCAGGGGGCGGCGAGACCCAGTACTTC. The full variable domain, with the rest looked up from reference TRBV5-1 and TRBJ2-5, is KAGVTQTPRYLIKTRGQQVTLSCSPISGHRSVSWYQQTPGQGLQFLFEYFSETQRNKGNFPGRFSGRQFSNSRSEMNVSTLELGDSALYLCASSLEAGGGETQYFGPGTRLLVL.

The chain employs TRBV5-1 and TRBJ1-2; 7 nucleotides align to TRBD1. The germline V gene encodes CDR1 SGHRS and CDR2 YFSETQ. The CDR3 has 14 residues. V gave up 0 bases and J gave up 3 bases; unmatched junction bases: 2. The CDR3 DNA sequence: TGCGCCAGCAGCTTGGACAGGGGACACTATGGCTACACCTTC. Translation gives CASSLDRGHYGYTF.

This clonotype turned up a few times. This chain's CDR3 is CASYGPGGGETQYF. The CDR3 DNA follows: TGTGCCAGCTATGGTCCAGGGGGCGGAGAGACCCAGTACTTC. The rearrangement uses TRBV6-2 or TRBV6-3 and TRBJ2-5; 8 bases line up with TRBD1. Trimming at V came to 8 bases and at J to 4 bases, leaving 9 bases not matched to a gene. The germline V gene encodes CDR1 MNHEY and CDR2 SVGEGT. The CDR3 contains 14 residues.

This clonotype was seen repeatedly, ten times or more. The rearrangement links TRBV9 to TRBJ2-2; no clear D gene. Germline V gives CDR1 SGDLS, CDR2 YYNGEE. The V end lost 4 bases, the J end lost 4 bases, and 8 bases lay between the germline ends. The CDR3 is 13 residues long. CDR3 in DNA: TGTGCCAGCAGCTCTCGAGCCACCGGGGAGCTGTTTTTT. Its translation: CASSSRATGELFF.

The gene calls are TRBV5-4 and TRBJ1-4; 7 nucleotides line up with TRBD1. This CDR3 is 14 amino acids long. Unmatched junction bases numbered 0, after V lost 3 bases and J lost 1 base. Germline lookup yields CDR1 SGHNT and CDR2 YYREEE (reference sequence). CDR3 amino acids: CASSWDRTNEKLFF. Written as DNA, the CDR3 is TGTGCCAGCAGCTGGGACAGAACTAATGAAAAACTGTTTTTT.

The sample holds a few counts of this clonotype. The chain uses TRBV27 and TRBJ2-3; tentatively, D is TRBD1 (6 bases). Germline loops: CDR1 MNHEY, CDR2 SMNVEV (reference sequence). V was clipped by 4 bases and J by 6 bases, with 14 bases between them. This CDR3 has 14 residues. Here the CDR3 reads CASSYGDTGDTQYF. The CDR3 DNA reads TGTGCCAGCAGTTATGGGGACACGGGGGATACGCAGTATTTT.

The gene calls are TRBV29-1 and TRBJ2-1; D not resolved. Per the germline V gene, CDR1 is SQVTM and CDR2 is ANQGSEA. The CDR3 loop spans 12 amino acids. Trimming stripped 4 bases from V and 2 bases from J, with 6 bases between. CDR3: CSVVRPYNEQFF. Here the CDR3 DNA reads TGCAGCGTTGTAAGACCCTACAATGAGCAGTTCTTC.

V usage is TRBV9 and J usage is TRBJ2-3, with D possibly being TRBD1 (5 bases). This CDR3 contains 16 residues. CDR1 and CDR2 (germline): SGDLS, YYNGEE. Trimming stripped 0 bases from V and 2 bases from J, with 13 bases between. Here the CDR3 DNA reads TGTGCCAGCAGCGTAGGGGGCTTGGCGGACACAGATACGCAGTATTTT. This sequence encodes CASSVGGLADTDTQYF.

The chain uses TRBV7-8 and TRBJ2-5; 9 nucleotides match TRBD2. J gave up 4 bases and V 4 bases, and 13 bases lay outside the gene matches. CDR1 is SGHVS and CDR2 is FQNEAQ in the germline V gene. The CDR3 runs to 17 residues. In DNA form, the CDR3 reads TGTGCCAGCAGCTCAGCGGGGGGCCAGGGGGTGTTAGAGACCCAGTACTTC. It translates to CASSSAGGQGVLETQYF.

The V gene is TRBV7-2, the J gene TRBJ2-1, with 14 positions matching TRBD2. The CDR3 totals 15 residues. Trimming cost V 5 bases and J 10 bases; bases outside gene matches: 7. Germline-derived CDR1 and CDR2 are SGHTA and FQGNSA. CDR3 in amino acids: CASSLTSGGAREQFF. The CDR3 DNA sequence: TGTGCCAGCAGCCTGACTAGCGGGGGGGCTAGGGAGCAGTTCTTC.

This CDR3 reads CASSLESGGPYNEQFF. DNA of the CDR3: TGTGCCAGCAGCTTAGAGTCGGGGGGGCCTTACAATGAGCAGTTCTTC. The chain links TRBV7-2 to TRBJ2-1; 8 nucleotides match TRBD2. There are 16 residues in the CDR3. After removal of 1 base from V and 4 bases from J, the junction contained 6 bases not matched to a gene. The germline V gene encodes CDR1 SGHTA and CDR2 FQGNSA.

V usage is TRBV20-1 and J usage is TRBJ2-1; no firm D call. Germline V gene lookup returns CDR1 DFQATT and CDR2 SNEGSKA (reference sequence). This CDR3 has 18 amino acids. Trimming stripped 0 bases from V and 0 bases from J, with 18 bases between. The DNA of the CDR3 is TGCAGTGCTAGAGACACGTGGGCAGGACCCTCCTCCTACAATGAGCAGTTCTTC. Amino acid sequence: CSARDTWAGPSSYNEQFF.

The chain combines TRBV9 with TRBJ1-5, with D possibly matching TRBD1 (5 bases). Germline V gene data show CDR1 as SGDLS and CDR2 as YYNGEE. Trimming stripped 3 bases from V and 7 bases from J, with 11 bases between. CDR3 length: 13 residues. The chain's CDR3 is CASSGGDGQPQHF. CDR3 DNA sequence: TGTGCCAGCAGCGGGGGCGACGGGCAGCCCCAGCATTTT.

The rearrangement links TRBV18 to TRBJ2-5; D is undetermined. The CDR3 is 13 amino acids. V dropped 3 bases and J dropped 5 bases, with 10 bases sitting between them. Germline CDR1 reads KGHSH; CDR2 reads LQKENI. As DNA, the CDR3 is TGTGCCAGCTCACCCTTGGAGAGGGAGACCCAGTACTTC. As protein: CASSPLERETQYF. Based on the CDR3 plus reference TRBV18 and TRBJ2-5, the full variable domain is NAGVMQNPRHLVRRRGQEARLRCSPMKGHSHVYWYRQLPEEGLKFMVYLQKENIIDESGMPKERFSAEFPKEGPSILRIQQVVRGDSAAYFCASSPLERETQYFGPGTRLLVL.

This clonotype appeared a few times. The chain combines TRBV6-2 or TRBV6-3 with TRBJ2-1; tentative D call: TRBD2 (6 bases). This CDR3 has 13 amino acids. Germline V gene data show CDR1 as MNHEY and CDR2 as SVGEGT. V lost 6 bases and J 12 bases, leaving 18 bases between the germline ends. CDR3 bases: TGTGCCAGCAGCTACGGGGGAGCCGCAACGCAGTTCTTC. Translation gives CASSYGGAATQFF.

The rearrangement uses TRBV4-3 and TRBJ1-2; D remains ambiguous. This CDR3 is built from 15 residues. Germline V gene lookup returns CDR1 LGHNA and CDR2 YSLEER. V lost 1 base and J 7 bases, leaving 16 bases between the germline ends. CDR3 loop: CASSQGYSPVGGYTF. CDR3 nucleotides: TGCGCCAGCAGCCAAGGCTACTCCCCCGTGGGTGGCTACACCTTC.

The chain uses TRBV5-1 and TRBJ2-1, with TRBD2 identical over 10 bases. The CDR3 covers 16 residues. The V and J ends lost 4 bases and 6 bases, in that order; junction bases with no gene match: 10. Germline-derived CDR1 and CDR2 are SGHRS and YFSETQ. CDR3: CASSRGLAGGLNEQFF. CDR3 DNA: TGCGCCAGCAGCCGCGGGTTAGCGGGGGGCCTCAATGAGCAGTTCTTC. Filled out from reference TRBV5-1 and TRBJ2-1, the complete variable domain reads KAGVTQTPRYLIKTRGQQVTLSCSPISGHRSVSWYQQTPGQGLQFLFEYFSETQRNKGNFPGRFSGRQFSNSRSEMNVSTLELGDSALYLCASSRGLAGGLNEQFFGPGTRLTVL.

J is TRBJ2-3 and V is TRBV20-1; TRBD2 matches at 7 bases. The CDR3 loop spans 15 amino acids. Germline loops: CDR1 DFQATT, CDR2 SNEGSKA (reference sequence). Trimming at V came to 1 base and at J to 2 bases, leaving 6 bases not matched to a gene. CDR3 DNA: TGCAGTGCTAGAGGCCTAGCGGACCTCACAGATACGCAGTATTTT. This codes for CSARGLADLTDTQYF.

In its sample, this clonotype was seen a few times. V is TRBV12-5 and J is TRBJ2-5; no reliable D call. The CDR3 is 12 residues long. Deletions cut 7 bases from V and 5 bases from J, with 11 bases between. The germline V gene encodes CDR1 LGHNT and CDR2 FRNRAP. DNA for the CDR3: TGTGCTAGTGCCAGCCGCAGGGAGACCCAGTACTTC. This sequence encodes CASASRRETQYF.

The chain uses TRBV24-1 and TRBJ2-3, with a weak D call TRBD1 (6 bases). CDR1 KGHDR and CDR2 SFDVKD come from the germline V gene. The CDR3 contains 12 residues. The V end lost 9 bases, the J end lost 14 bases, and 20 bases lay between the germline ends. The CDR3 nucleotides are TGTGCCACCTGGCTCAGGGGCAGGGTGGGGTATTTT. It specifies CATWLRGRVGYF.

The sample holds a few counts of this clonotype. This chain connects TRBV19 to TRBJ2-3, with a tentative D call TRBD2 (6 bases). CDR1 and CDR2 (germline): LNHDA, SQIVND (reference sequence). CDR3 length: 13 residues. Trimming shortened V by 3 bases and J by 4 bases, and 8 bases separated the two germline ends. The CDR3, as DNA: TGTGCCAGTAGTATCGGGACTGCAGATACGCAGTATTTT. Translation: CASSIGTADTQYF.

The CDR3 region is CASSFVPNTEAFF. CDR3 bases: TGTGCCAGCAGTTTTGTTCCGAACACTGAAGCTTTCTTT. This sequence joins TRBV6-6 and TRBJ1-1; no firm D call. This CDR3 contains 13 residues. Trimming left V 4 bases short and J 1 base short, with 7 bases between. The germline CDR1 and CDR2 sequences are MNHNY and SVGAGI (reference sequence).

The rearrangement joins TRBV6-5 to TRBJ2-7; TRBD1 aligns across 11 bases. The CDR3 is made up of 15 amino acids. Germline lookup yields CDR1 MNHEY and CDR2 SVGAGI. The ends lost 6 bases at V and 7 bases at J; junction bases unmatched: 11. CDR3 sequence: CASRTGTGGFWEQYF. DNA of the CDR3: TGTGCCAGCAGAACCGGGACAGGGGGATTTTGGGAGCAGTACTTC.

DNA of the CDR3: TGTGCCAGCAGTGAATACCCAGGCTACGAGCAGTACTTC. This translates into CASSEYPGYEQYF. The chain uses TRBV25-1 and TRBJ2-7; D uncertain. The germline V gene has CDR1 MGHDK and CDR2 SYGVNS. The CDR3 totals 13 residues. V lost 0 bases, J lost 3 bases, and 6 bases lay in between.